The 2 T cell receptor beta chains given below trace back to one sample, sequenced in a study of tumor-infiltrating lymphocytes in primary liver carcinoma. TCR beta cDNA came from 400 to 500 ng total RNA, primed with a constant-region primer. Investigators got TCR beta libraries out of three nested multiplex PCR rounds, done with slightly modified ARM-PCR. The opening two PCR rounds, 10 cycles each, paired TRBV1-TRBV30 forward primers with a C-beta reverse primer. TCRdb processed the multiplex PCR reads anew with MiXCR; each CDR3 protein has one entry. This table has approximately 30,000 distinct CDR3 sequences, roughly 78% appearing once. The source material, about 18-31 mg of unsorted bulk tissue, was used to co-extract RNA and DNA. The material sequenced was liver tumor tissue from sampling region 3. The subset here: tumor region T3, left-lateral pole. These receptors were taken from a woman aged 30 to 39 with primary liver carcinoma and hepatitis B virus infection.

In regard to this clonotype: At one boundary the junction diverges from the germline segment, which might be a read error. V is TRBV29-1 and J is TRBJ2-1; a weak D match, TRBD1 (5 bases). The CDR3 contains 12 residues. Germline assignment: CDR1 SQVTM and CDR2 ANQGSEA. CDR3 nucleotides: TGCAGCGCCCTAAGGGGCTACCATGAGCGGTTCTTC. Amino acids: CSALRGYHERFF.

About this clonotype itself: Being one base from a much bigger clone, this may be a read error. The chain links TRBV11-2 to TRBJ2-3, with TRBD1 matching over 9 bases. CDR3 length: 16 amino acids. Germline V lookup: CDR1 SGHAT, CDR2 FQNNGV. CDR3 DNA sequence: TGTGCCAGCATCCGGAGGACAGGGGTAGACACAGATACGCGGTATTTT. Its protein product is CASIRRTGVDTDTRYF.